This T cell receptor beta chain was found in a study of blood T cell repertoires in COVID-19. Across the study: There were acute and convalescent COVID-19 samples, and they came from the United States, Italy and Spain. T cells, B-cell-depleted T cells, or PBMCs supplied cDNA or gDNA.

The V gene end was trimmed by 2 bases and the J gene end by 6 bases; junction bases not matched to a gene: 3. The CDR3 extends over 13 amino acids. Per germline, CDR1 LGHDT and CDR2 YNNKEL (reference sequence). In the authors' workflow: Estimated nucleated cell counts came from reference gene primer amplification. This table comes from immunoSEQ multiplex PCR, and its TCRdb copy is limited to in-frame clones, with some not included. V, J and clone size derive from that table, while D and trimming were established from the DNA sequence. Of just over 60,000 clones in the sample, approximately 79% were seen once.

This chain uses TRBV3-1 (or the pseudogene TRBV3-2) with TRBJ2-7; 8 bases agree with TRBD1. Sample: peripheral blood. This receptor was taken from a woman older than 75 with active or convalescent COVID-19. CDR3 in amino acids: CASSQITGGEQYF. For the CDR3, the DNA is TGTGCCAGCAGCCAAATTACAGGGGGCGAGCAGTACTTC.